This T cell receptor (beta chain) originates from a study of vaccination and CD4 T cells after COVID-19. Across the study: Participants got two doses of BNT162b2 or mRNA-1273 vaccine.

Sequencing of DNA taken from cultured CD4+ T cells relied on the Oncomine TCR Beta short-read assay. In TCRdb, the PCR reads were re-called with MiXCR into one record per CDR3 protein. The sample lists thousands of distinct CDR3 sequences, over 40% seen once, with over 15% in the top ten. V was shortened by 2 bases and J by 5 bases, with 24 bases between the two germline ends. The CDR3 extends over 18 amino acids. Germline V CDR1 and CDR2: MRHNA, SNTAGT. A word on this clonotype: Its antigen is unidentified.

The treatment: roughly ten-day PBMC culture with coronavirus spike peptide pools or control peptides (ViraFEST assay). Investigators obtained the unexposed donor's CD4+ T cells before the COVID-19 pandemic (2011-2018). Sequences were obtained from CD4+ T cells from blood, cultured in vitro. This chain links TRBV6-4 with TRBJ1-2; D is possibly TRBD1 (5 bases). The receptor's source is a human donor in good health. In DNA form, the CDR3 reads TGTGCCAGCAGTGACCCCCAATCGACCGGGACTACCACGTATGGCTACACCTTC. Protein product: CASSDPQSTGTTTYGYTF.